What follows are 25 T cell receptor beta chains derived from one specimen sequenced in a study of blood T cell repertoires in COVID-19. Profiled with immunoSEQ multiplex PCR; TCRdb holds only in-frame clones, not every one. The repertoire holds just over 150,000 clones, with about 80% as singletons. Sequencing was done on a sample of peripheral blood. The receptors were gathered from a woman at least 80 years old with acute or convalescent COVID-19.

The chain is built from TRBV28 and TRBJ1-2, with D possibly matching TRBD1 (5 bases). The CDR3 spans 11 residues. Trimming left V 8 bases short and J 2 bases short, with 6 bases between. The germline CDR1 and CDR2 sequences are MDHEN and SYDVKM. The CDR3 region has the DNA TGTGCCAGCGGGGGGAACTATGGCTACACCTTC. This translates into CASGGNYGYTF.

The table lists this clone with a few counts. The J gene is TRBJ1-1, the V gene TRBV9, with a possible D match to TRBD1 (6 bases). V lost 4 bases and J lost 0, with 16 bases in between. This CDR3 has 16 amino acids. Looked up from germline, CDR1 is SGDLS and CDR2 is YYNGEE. The CDR3: CASSPTGHRMNTEAFF. CDR3 bases: TGTGCCAGCAGCCCGACGGGACATCGCATGAACACTGAAGCTTTCTTT.

The chain carries TRBV3-1 (or the pseudogene TRBV3-2) and TRBJ1-1; D is uncertain. Trimming took 0 bases from V and 1 from J, leaving 21 bases between them. The CDR3 has 19 residues. CDR1 is LGHDT, CDR2 YNNKEL, per germline (reference sequence). The CDR3 DNA reads as TGTGCCAGCAGCCAAGAAGACCCCCGGGATGCTTCGACGAACACTGAAGCTTTCTTT. Translation gives CASSQEDPRDASTNTEAFF.

The CDR3 loop is CASSEAAGGNYGYTF. The CDR3 region has the DNA TGTGCCAGCAGTGAGGCGGCAGGGGGAAACTATGGCTACACCTTC. The chain recombines TRBV6-1 with TRBJ1-2; 7 bases match TRBD1. J was trimmed by 2 bases and V by 3 bases; bases with no gene match: 6. This CDR3 has 15 amino acids. CDR1 and CDR2 (germline): MNHNS, SASEGT.

The chain is built from TRBV27 and TRBJ1-2; D ambiguous. Trimming took 2 bases from V and 4 from J, leaving 17 bases between them. Germline V gene lookup returns CDR1 MNHEY and CDR2 SMNVEV (reference sequence). The CDR3 is made up of 16 amino acids. The chain's CDR3 is CASSLGELRATYGYTF. DNA of the CDR3: TGTGCCAGCAGTTTAGGGGAATTGAGGGCGACCTATGGCTACACCTTC.

This clone appeared once. This sequence joins TRBV27 and TRBJ2-7, with TRBD2 matching over 14 bases. CDR3 size: 16 residues. Trimming removed 5 bases from V and 11 bases from J; junction bases left unmatched: 14. Germline lookup yields CDR1 MNHEY and CDR2 SMNVEV (reference sequence). Written as DNA, the CDR3 is TGTGCCAGCAGTCCGGGCGGACTAGCGGGAGGTCTACGAAAGTACTTC. It encodes CASSPGGLAGGLRKYF.

V gene TRBV30 combines with J gene TRBJ1-4; maybe TRBD1 (6 bases). CDR3 size: 13 residues. Per the germline V gene, CDR1 is GTSNPN and CDR2 is SVGIG (reference sequence). Trimming left V 2 bases short and J 10 bases short, with 14 bases between. This CDR3 is CAWSTGPVGKLFF. CDR3 coding DNA: TGTGCCTGGAGTACAGGGCCGGTTGGAAAACTGTTTTTT.

The gene calls are TRBV30 and TRBJ1-3, with no clear D. Per the germline V gene, CDR1 is GTSNPN and CDR2 is SVGIG (reference sequence). Trimming cost V 4 bases and J 1 base, with 5 bases left between them. This CDR3 has 12 amino acids. In DNA, the CDR3 is TGTGCCTGGACGGGATCTGGAAACACCATATATTTT. It codes for CAWTGSGNTIYF.

V usage is TRBV6-2 or TRBV6-3 and J usage is TRBJ2-2, with D unclear. V shed 5 bases and J shed 6 bases, with 10 bases lying between them. This CDR3 has 13 residues. Germline assignment: CDR1 MNHEY and CDR2 SVGEGT. CDR3 residues: CASSPQEPGELFF. CDR3 sequence (DNA): TGTGCCAGCAGTCCACAAGAACCCGGGGAGCTGTTTTTT.

This clone was seen just once. V gene TRBV30 combines with J gene TRBJ1-1; the match to TRBD1 covers 7 bases. Germline lookup yields CDR1 GTSNPN and CDR2 SVGIG (reference sequence). This CDR3 comprises 14 residues. V trimming: 3 bases; J trimming: 5 bases; junction bases outside the gene matches: 9. CDR3 region: CAWSIDRDLTEAFF. CDR3 DNA: TGTGCCTGGAGCATTGACAGGGATTTGACTGAAGCTTTCTTT.

This clone was seen once. V is TRBV19 and J is TRBJ2-1; TRBD1 might be the D (6 bases). The CDR3 consists of 18 residues. From germline, CDR1 is LNHDA and CDR2 SQIVND (reference sequence). V lost 7 bases to trimming and J lost 0 bases, with 22 bases between them. As DNA, the CDR3 is TGTGCCAGTACCCCGAACGGGGACACCTCGAGCTCCTACAATGAGCAGTTCTTC. This translates into CASTPNGDTSSSYNEQFF.

The rearrangement joins TRBV7-6 to TRBJ2-2; TRBD1 might be the D (5 bases). The CDR3 consists of 15 residues. Per the germline V gene, CDR1 is SGHVS and CDR2 is FNYEAQ. Between the trimmed V and J ends, which lost 5 bases and 4 bases, there was a span of 14 bases. The CDR3 sequence is CASSPNPRGTGELFF. CDR3 coding DNA: TGTGCCAGCAGCCCCAACCCTAGGGGCACCGGGGAGCTGTTTTTT.

This sequence joins TRBV27 and TRBJ1-5; D unresolved. This CDR3 spans 12 amino acids. CDR1 and CDR2 (germline): MNHEY, SMNVEV (reference sequence). The ends were cut back, 9 bases at V and 5 bases at J, with 11 bases in the middle. The CDR3 DNA sequence: TGTGCCAGTTCAAAGCGGGATCAGCCCCAGCATTTT. Translated: CASSKRDQPQHF.

The J gene is TRBJ2-3, the V gene TRBV6-2 or TRBV6-3, with D tentatively TRBD2 (6 bases). This CDR3 spans 16 amino acids. Germline V gene sequence: CDR1 MNHEY, CDR2 SVGEGT. Trimming pared 4 bases from V and 2 bases from J, leaving 16 bases between. DNA of the CDR3: TGTGCCAGCAGTTCCCGGGCGGGAAGCACCACAGATACGCAGTATTTT. Encoded protein: CASSSRAGSTTDTQYF.

This clone appeared once. The chain combines TRBV7-4 with TRBJ1-5; D is possibly TRBD1 (5 bases). V was shortened by 2 bases and J by 0 bases, with 29 bases between the two germline ends. The CDR3 sequence is 22 residues long. Per germline, CDR1 SGHVT and CDR2 SQSDAQ. The CDR3 region has the DNA TGTGCCAGCAGCTTATCTCCCCCGAATAGGGGAAGGTTAGAACATAGCAATCAGCCCCAGCATTTT. Its protein is CASSLSPPNRGRLEHSNQPQHF.

The V call is TRBV6-2 or TRBV6-3, the J call TRBJ2-1; 12 bases fit TRBD2. The CDR3 covers 19 residues. Looked up from germline, CDR1 is MNHEY and CDR2 is SVGEGT. V was pared by 5 bases and J by 5 bases, with 16 bases of the junction left unmatched. CDR3 DNA: TGTGCCAGCAGTCCCCCTTCGGCTAGACTAGCGGGAGCCGACAATGAGCAGTTCTTC. Its protein product is CASSPPSARLAGADNEQFF.

This clone was detected only once. This chain joins TRBV10-1 and TRBJ2-7; 9 positions agree with TRBD2. Germline loops: CDR1 WNHNN, CDR2 SYGVQD (reference sequence). The ends lost 1 base at V and 6 bases at J; junction bases unmatched: 4. This CDR3 region has 14 residues. CDR3 region: CASSELAGVGEQYF. The DNA for the CDR3 is TGCGCCAGCAGTGAGTTAGCGGGAGTGGGCGAGCAGTACTTC.

The chain combines TRBV2 with TRBJ2-7, with TRBD1 identical over 9 bases. V lost 7 bases and J lost 3; bases outside the gene matches: 7. The germline gives CDR1 SNHLY, CDR2 FYNNEI. The CDR3 loop spans 14 amino acids. CDR3 amino acids: CASKVGQGIYEQYF. The CDR3 DNA sequence: TGTGCCAGCAAGGTAGGACAGGGGATCTACGAGCAGTACTTC.

This chain's CDR3 is CSVRKRGSGNTIYF. CDR3 in DNA: TGCAGCGTGAGGAAACGGGGCTCTGGAAACACCATATATTTT. The chain recombines TRBV29-1 with TRBJ1-3; D ambiguous. V was pared by 6 bases and J by 0 bases, with 12 bases between. Germline-derived CDR1 and CDR2 are SQVTM and ANQGSEA. This CDR3 has 14 residues.

This clone occurred once. The chain employs TRBV10-3 and TRBJ2-5; 10 bases map to TRBD1. The germline V gene has CDR1 ENHRY and CDR2 SYGVKD. V lost 4 bases and J lost 5; bases outside the gene matches: 1. This CDR3 is 13 amino acids long. The CDR3 region has the DNA TGTGCCATCAGTGGGACAGGGGGGGAGACCCAGTACTTC. It yields the protein CAISGTGGETQYF.

The chain joins TRBV29-1 to TRBJ1-4; a possible D gene is TRBD1 (5 bases). CDR3 size: 14 residues. Germline V gene lookup returns CDR1 SQVTM and CDR2 ANQGSEA. V was cut by 7 bases and J by 0 bases, with 12 bases left in between. CDR3 in DNA: TGCAGCGCCACACAGGAGCCAACTAATGAAAAACTGTTTTTT. Encoded protein: CSATQEPTNEKLFF.

The CDR3, as DNA: TGTGCCAGCAGCTTACGGACAGGGGCCTACAATGAGCAGTTCTTC. It specifies CASSLRTGAYNEQFF. The chain is built from TRBV7-2 and TRBJ2-1; 9 nucleotides agree with TRBD1. This CDR3 has 15 amino acids. V was pared by 2 bases and J by 2 bases, with 1 base of the junction left unmatched. CDR1 SGHTA and CDR2 FQGNSA come from the germline V gene.

The chain is built from TRBV6-5 and TRBJ1-1; D possibly corresponds to TRBD1 (6 bases). This CDR3 contains 14 residues. CDR1 MNHEY and CDR2 SVGAGI come from the germline V gene. Trimming removed 6 bases at V and 5 bases at J, with 16 bases between. DNA for the CDR3: TGTGCCAGCAGAACAGGGTGGTTGGGGACTGAAGCTTTCTTT. This sequence encodes CASRTGWLGTEAFF.

This clone showed up just once. The chain links TRBV30 to TRBJ2-6; perhaps TRBD2 as D (5 bases). This CDR3 is 15 amino acids long. V lost 2 bases to trimming and J lost 0 bases, with 8 bases between them. Germline V lookup: CDR1 GTSNPN, CDR2 SVGIG (reference sequence). The CDR3 here is CAWSMDSSGANVLTF. As DNA, the CDR3 is TGTGCCTGGAGTATGGACTCCTCTGGGGCCAACGTCCTGACTTTC.

The genes are TRBV30 and TRBJ1-4; D call uncertain. Germline V gene data show CDR1 as GTSNPN and CDR2 as SVGIG (reference sequence). Trimming shortened V by 3 bases and J by 0 bases, and 14 bases separated the two germline ends. This CDR3 has 16 residues. CDR3 coding DNA: TGTGCCTGGAGAGCCCCCTCCGGGGCAACTAATGAAAAACTGTTTTTT. It encodes CAWRAPSGATNEKLFF. The full variable domain, in which reference TRBV30 and TRBJ1-4 provide the parts outside the CDR3, is SQTIHQWPATLVQPVGSPLSLECTVEGTSNPNLYWYRQAAGRGLQLLFYSVGIGQISSEVPQNLSASRPQDRQFILSSKKLLLSDSGFYLCAWRAPSGATNEKLFFGSGTQLSVL.